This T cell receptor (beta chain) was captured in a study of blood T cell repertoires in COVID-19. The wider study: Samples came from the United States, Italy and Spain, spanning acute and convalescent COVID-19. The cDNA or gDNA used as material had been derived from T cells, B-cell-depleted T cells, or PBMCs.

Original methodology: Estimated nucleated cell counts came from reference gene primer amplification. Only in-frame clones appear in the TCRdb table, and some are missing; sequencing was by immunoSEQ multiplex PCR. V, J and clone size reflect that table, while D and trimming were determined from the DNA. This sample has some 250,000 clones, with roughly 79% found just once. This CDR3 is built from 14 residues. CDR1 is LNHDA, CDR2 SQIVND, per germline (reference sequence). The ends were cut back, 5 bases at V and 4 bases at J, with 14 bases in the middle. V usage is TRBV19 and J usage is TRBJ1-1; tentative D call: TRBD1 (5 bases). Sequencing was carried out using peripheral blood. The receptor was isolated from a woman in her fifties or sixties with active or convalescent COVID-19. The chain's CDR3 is CASSPAGVVTEAFF. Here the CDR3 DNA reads TGTGCCAGTAGTCCCGCGGGGGTGGTCACTGAAGCTTTCTTT.